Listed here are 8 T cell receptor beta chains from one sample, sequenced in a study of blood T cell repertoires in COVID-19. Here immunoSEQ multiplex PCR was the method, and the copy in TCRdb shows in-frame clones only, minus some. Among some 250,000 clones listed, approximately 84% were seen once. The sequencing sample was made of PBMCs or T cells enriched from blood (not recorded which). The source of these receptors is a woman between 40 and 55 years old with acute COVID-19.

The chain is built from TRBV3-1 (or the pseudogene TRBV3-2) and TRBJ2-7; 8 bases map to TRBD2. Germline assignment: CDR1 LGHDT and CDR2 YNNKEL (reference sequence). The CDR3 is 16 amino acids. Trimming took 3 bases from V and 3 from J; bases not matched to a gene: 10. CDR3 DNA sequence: TGTGCCAGCAGCCAGTTCAAAGCGGGAGCCCTCTACGAGCAGTACTTC. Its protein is CASSQFKAGALYEQYF.

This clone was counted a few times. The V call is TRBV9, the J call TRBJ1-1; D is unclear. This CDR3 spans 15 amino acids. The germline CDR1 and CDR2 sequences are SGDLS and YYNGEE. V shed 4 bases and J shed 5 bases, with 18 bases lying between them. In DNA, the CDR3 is TGTGCCAGCAGCCACCACCCCGAGGGTCGAACTGAAGCTTTCTTT. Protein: CASSHHPEGRTEAFF.

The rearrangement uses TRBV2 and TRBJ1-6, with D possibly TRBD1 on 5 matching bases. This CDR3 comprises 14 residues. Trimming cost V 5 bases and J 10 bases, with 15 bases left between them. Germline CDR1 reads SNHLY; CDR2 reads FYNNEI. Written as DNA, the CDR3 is TGTGCCAGCAGTACTCAGGGAGGATCCTCACCCCTCCACTTT. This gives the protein CASSTQGGSSPLHF.

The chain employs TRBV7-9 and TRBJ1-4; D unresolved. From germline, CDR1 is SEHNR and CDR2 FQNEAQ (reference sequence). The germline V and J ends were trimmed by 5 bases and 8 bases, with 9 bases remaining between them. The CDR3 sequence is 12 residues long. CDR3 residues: CASSSTREKLFF. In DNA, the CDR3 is TGTGCCAGCAGCAGTACTCGGGAAAAACTGTTTTTT.

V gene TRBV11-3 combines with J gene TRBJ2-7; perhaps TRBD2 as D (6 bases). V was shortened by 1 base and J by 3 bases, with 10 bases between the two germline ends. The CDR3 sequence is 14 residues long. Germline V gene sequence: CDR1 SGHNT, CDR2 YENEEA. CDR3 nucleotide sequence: TGTGCCAGCAGCTTAGGATGGACTATCTACGAGCAGTACTTC. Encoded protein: CASSLGWTIYEQYF. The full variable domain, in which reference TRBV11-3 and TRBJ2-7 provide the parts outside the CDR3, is EAGVVQSPRYKIIEKKQPVAFWCNPISGHNTLYWYLQNLGQGPELLIRYENEEAVDDSQLPKDRFSAERLKGVDSTLKIQPAELGDSAVYLCASSLGWTIYEQYFGPGTRLTVT.

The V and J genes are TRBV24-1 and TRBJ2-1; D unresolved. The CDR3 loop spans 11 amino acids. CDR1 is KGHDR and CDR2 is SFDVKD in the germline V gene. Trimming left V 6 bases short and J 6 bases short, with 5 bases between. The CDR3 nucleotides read TGTGCCACCAGTTATCTCAATGAGCAGTTCTTC. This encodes CATSYLNEQFF.

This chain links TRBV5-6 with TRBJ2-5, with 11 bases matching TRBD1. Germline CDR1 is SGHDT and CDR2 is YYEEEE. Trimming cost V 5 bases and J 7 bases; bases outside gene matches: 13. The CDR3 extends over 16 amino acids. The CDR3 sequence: CASSSRWTGGDWTQYF. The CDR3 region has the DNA TGTGCCAGCAGTTCCCGCTGGACAGGGGGCGATTGGACCCAGTACTTC.

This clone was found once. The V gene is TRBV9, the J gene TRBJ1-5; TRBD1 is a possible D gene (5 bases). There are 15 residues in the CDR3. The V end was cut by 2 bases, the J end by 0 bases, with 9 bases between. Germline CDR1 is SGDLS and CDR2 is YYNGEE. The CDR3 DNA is TGTGCCAGCAGCGTGGGGGGAAGTAGCAATCAGCCCCAGCATTTT. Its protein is CASSVGGSSNQPQHF.